These T cell receptor beta chains were read from a single sample in a study of blood T cell repertoires in COVID-19. Profiled with immunoSEQ multiplex PCR; TCRdb holds only in-frame clones, not every one. The sample contains roughly 460,000 clones, roughly 90% of which appear only once. Sequenced input: peripheral blood. All receptors come from a man aged 18 to 29 with COVID-19, enrolled during active disease. The CDR3 runs from the conserved cysteine through the conserved F or W. The D gene is left open where the match is weak. Part of the rows lack a size; the others show once, few, many or a class for expanded clones.

abundance: NA; d_gene: TRBD2; j_gene: TRBJ2-5; v_gene: TRBV18; CDR3nt: TGTGCCAGCTCTCCTGTGGCGGGGGAAGAGACCCAGTACTTC; CDR3aa: CASSPVAGEETQYF
abundance: NA; d_gene: TRBD2; j_gene: TRBJ2-3; v_gene: TRBV19; CDR3nt: TGTGCCAGTAGTACCGGGACTAGCGGGAGGGCCGGGGCAGATACGCAGTATTTT; CDR3aa: CASSTGTSGRAGADTQYF
abundance: NA; d_gene: NA; j_gene: TRBJ1-5; v_gene: TRBV6-5; CDR3nt: TGTGCCAGCCTGGGGGCCGATCAGCCCCAGCATTTT; CDR3aa: CASLGADQPQHF
abundance: NA; d_gene: NA; j_gene: TRBJ1-1; v_gene: TRBV10-1; CDR3nt: TGCGCCAGCAGTGAGAGGAGGGGTCTCGTGGCTTTCTTT; CDR3aa: CASSERRGLVAFF
abundance: NA; d_gene: NA; j_gene: TRBJ1-1; v_gene: TRBV5-1; CDR3nt: TGCGCCAGCACCCTAGACAGACCCAGCACTGAAGCTTTCTTT; CDR3aa: CASTLDRPSTEAFF
abundance: NA; d_gene: TRBD2; j_gene: TRBJ2-3; v_gene: TRBV24-1; CDR3nt: TGTGCCACCAGTGAGCCGGGACTAGCGGGCACAGATACGCAGTATTTT; CDR3aa: CATSEPGLAGTDTQYF
abundance: NA; d_gene: TRBD2; j_gene: TRBJ2-7; v_gene: TRBV18; CDR3nt: TGTGCCAGCTCACGATCCGGGTTAGCGGGACGGTTCTCCTACGAGCAGTACTTC; CDR3aa: CASSRSGLAGRFSYEQYF
abundance: NA; d_gene: NA; j_gene: TRBJ2-1; v_gene: TRBV19; CDR3nt: TGTGCCAGTAGTATTCAGCAGGGAAATGAGCAGTTCTTC; CDR3aa: CASSIQQGNEQFF
abundance: NA; d_gene: TRBD1; j_gene: TRBJ2-2; v_gene: TRBV4-1; CDR3nt: TGCGCCAGCAGCCAGTCACAGGGGGCCAACACCGGGGAGCTGTTTTTT; CDR3aa: CASSQSQGANTGELFF
abundance: few; d_gene: TRBD2; j_gene: TRBJ2-1; v_gene: TRBV28; CDR3nt: TGTGCCAGCAGTCCCCAGACTAGCGGGATCGGGAATGAGCAGTTCTTC; CDR3aa: CASSPQTSGIGNEQFF
abundance: NA; d_gene: TRBD2; j_gene: TRBJ2-1; v_gene: TRBV11-3; CDR3nt: TGTGCCAGCAGTTTTCGACTAGCGGGAGACACTGAGCAGTTCTTC; CDR3aa: CASSFRLAGDTEQFF